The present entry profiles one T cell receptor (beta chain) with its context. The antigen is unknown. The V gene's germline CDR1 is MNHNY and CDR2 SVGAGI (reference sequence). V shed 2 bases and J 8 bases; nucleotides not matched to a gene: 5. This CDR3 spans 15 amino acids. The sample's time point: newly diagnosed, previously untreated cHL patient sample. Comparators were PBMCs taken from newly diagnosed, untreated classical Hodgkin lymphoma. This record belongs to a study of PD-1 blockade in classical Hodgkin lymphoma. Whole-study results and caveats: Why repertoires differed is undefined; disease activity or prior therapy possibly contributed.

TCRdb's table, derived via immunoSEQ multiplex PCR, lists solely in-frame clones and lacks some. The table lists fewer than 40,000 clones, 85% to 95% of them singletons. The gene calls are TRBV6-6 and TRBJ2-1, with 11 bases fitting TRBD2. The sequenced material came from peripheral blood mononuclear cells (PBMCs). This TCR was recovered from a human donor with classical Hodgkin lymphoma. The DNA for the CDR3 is TGTGCCAGCAGTTACGGAGTAGCGGGGGGGGATGAGCAGTTCTTC. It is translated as CASSYGVAGGDEQFF.